This TCR beta chain originates from a study of cytomegalovirus exposure and HLA in healthy donors. This CDR3 comprises 15 residues. The germline gives CDR1 MNHEY, CDR2 SVGAGI. Trimming cost V 8 bases and J 4 bases; bases outside gene matches: 11. This PCR relied on a set of 60 Vbeta primers and 13 Jbeta primers. Some clones are missing from TCRdb's copy, which holds only in-frame ones; the method was immunoSEQ multiplex PCR. The sample shows 150,000 to 200,000 clones, roughly 85% of them seen only once. The TCR sequence derives from a woman between 18 and 29 years old in good health and CMV-seronegative. Sequencing input: PBMCs. The chain employs TRBV6-5 and TRBJ2-1, with 7 bases aligning to TRBD2. CDR3 nucleotide sequence: TGTGCCAGCCAAGGGTTTGCTAGCGGTTACAATGAGCAGTTCTTC. This codes for CASQGFASGYNEQFF.